These 3 T cell receptor beta chains were all obtained from the same sample, sequenced in a study of T cell changes during pregnancy in multiple sclerosis. TCRdb's copy holds only in-frame clones and misses some; the assay was immunoSEQ multiplex PCR. The table records fewer than 65,000 clones, approximately 91% of them present only once. The source material was CD8+ T cells from peripheral blood mononuclear cells, sampled after pregnancy. Receptor source: a female donor with multiple sclerosis, enrolled in a pregnancy study.

The chain recombines TRBV7-9 with TRBJ2-1; the match to TRBD1 covers 10 bases. This CDR3 comprises 12 residues. CDR1 and CDR2 from the germline V gene are SEHNR and FQNEAQ (reference sequence). V shed 0 bases and J 14 bases; nucleotides not matched to a gene: 1. The CDR3 reads CASSLADRGKFF. The CDR3 region has the DNA TGTGCCAGCAGCTTAGCGGACAGGGGGAAGTTCTTC.

V is TRBV27 and J is TRBJ1-1; D ambiguous. The CDR3 extends over 16 amino acids. The V gene's germline CDR1 is MNHEY and CDR2 SMNVEV (reference sequence). Trimming left V 4 bases short and J 3 bases short, with 18 bases between. DNA for the CDR3: TGTGCCAGCAGTTACGCCGAACGGGGAATGGACACTGAAGCTTTCTTT. Residues: CASSYAERGMDTEAFF.

With regard to this clone: At one boundary the junction diverges from the germline segment, which might be a read error. The chain recombines TRBV4-2 with TRBJ2-7; 8 bases agree with TRBD2. Germline CDR1 and CDR2: LGHNA and YNFKEQ. This CDR3 is built from 15 residues. In DNA form, the CDR3 reads TGTGCCAGCAGCCAGCCCGGGGGGGGCTCCTTCGAGCAGTACTTC. Amino acid sequence: CASSQPGGGSFEQYF.